The rows below give T cell receptor beta chains drawn from one sample of a study of Tregs in tolerant kidney transplant recipients. Method: immunoSEQ multiplex PCR; TCRdb's copy keeps in-frame clones and lacks some. The sample lists about 110,000 clones, 90% occurring once. The input for sequencing was CD4+ T cells from blood, taken before the transplant. The receptors shown here come from a human donor who received a combined kidney and bone marrow transplant. The CDR3 runs from the conserved cysteine through the conserved F or W. The D gene is left open where the match is weak. Clone size is shown for a subset of rows, as once, few, many or a class of expanded clone.

>TRBV14|NA|14|TRBJ2-7|NA
CASSQGTGPYEQYF
TGTGCCAGCAGCCAAGGAACAGGCCCCTACGAGCAGTACTTC
>TRBV9|once|14|TRBJ2-1|TRBD1
CASSAQTGGDEQFF
TGTGCCAGCAGCGCCCAGACAGGGGGCGATGAGCAGTTCTTC
>TRBV19|NA|15|TRBJ1-4|NA
CASSTRPIGSEKLFF
TGTGCCAGTAGTACCCGACCTATTGGGAGTGAAAAACTGTTTTTT
>TRBV6-5|NA|14|TRBJ1-2|NA
CASSSQMIDYGYTF
TGTGCCAGCAGTTCCCAGATGATTGACTATGGCTACACCTTC
>TRBV10-3|NA|15|TRBJ2-7|TRBD1
CAIRLDREFRNEQYF
TGTGCCATCAGACTCGACAGGGAATTCCGCAACGAGCAGTACTTC
>TRBV2|NA|13|TRBJ1-1|TRBD1
CASRQTGDTEAFF
TGTGCCAGCAGGCAAACAGGGGACACTGAAGCTTTCTTT
>TRBV5-1|NA|15|TRBJ2-3|NA
CASSFGGATTDTQYF
TGCGCCAGCAGCTTCGGCGGGGCGACCACAGATACGCAGTATTTT
>TRBV7-2|NA|15|TRBJ2-5|TRBD2
CASSSISGMGETQYF
TGTGCCAGCAGCTCCATCAGCGGGATGGGAGAGACCCAGTACTTC
>TRBV10-3|NA|14|TRBJ2-7|TRBD2
CAIRTGLGTYEQYF
TGTGCCATCAGAACGGGACTAGGAACCTACGAGCAGTACTTC
>TRBV9|NA|16|TRBJ2-1|TRBD2
CASSVAGAGSLNEQFF
TGTGCCAGCAGCGTAGCTGGAGCGGGGTCCCTGAATGAGCAGTTCTTC
>TRBV6-5|NA|14|TRBJ1-2|TRBD1
CASYGQGANYGYTF
TGTGCCAGCTACGGACAGGGGGCAAACTATGGCTACACCTTC
>TRBV11-2|NA|17|TRBJ2-3|NA
CASSLWAGALGTDTQYF
TGTGCCAGCAGCTTATGGGCTGGCGCCTTAGGCACAGATACGCAGTATTTT
>TRBV29-1|NA|15|TRBJ2-3|NA
CSVGSEGTSTDTQYF
TGCAGCGTTGGTTCAGAGGGGACTAGCACAGATACGCAGTATTTT
>TRBV18|NA|15|TRBJ2-7|TRBD1
CASSRRTGDTYEQYF
TGTGCCAGCTCACGCAGGACAGGGGACACCTACGAGCAGTACTTC
>TRBV11-2|NA|19|TRBJ2-2|TRBD1
CASSPTNPNRDRETGELFF
TGTGCCAGCAGCCCGACAAACCCGAACCGGGACAGAGAAACCGGGGAGCTGTTTTTT
>TRBV27|NA|13|TRBJ2-2|NA
CASSYGIAGELFF
TGTGCCAGCAGTTATGGTATAGCCGGGGAGCTGTTTTTT
>TRBV30|NA|13|TRBJ1-5|TRBD1
CAWRDRVNQPQHF
TGTGCCTGGAGGGACAGGGTTAATCAGCCCCAGCATTTT
>TRBV18|NA|15|TRBJ2-1|TRBD1
CASSPGQGPYNEQFF
TGTGCCAGCTCACCGGGACAGGGCCCGTACAATGAGCAGTTCTTC
>TRBV7-2|NA|15|TRBJ1-2|NA
CASSLVSGFGEGYTF
TGTGCCAGCAGCTTAGTTAGCGGTTTTGGGGAGGGCTACACCTTC
>TRBV9|NA|16|TRBJ1-4|TRBD1
CASSALEGRGNEKLFF
TGTGCCAGCAGCGCCCTCGAGGGCAGGGGGAACGAAAAACTGTTTTTT
>TRBV11-2|NA|15|TRBJ1-1|TRBD1
CASSLGAGTGGSAFF
TGTGCCAGCAGCTTAGGAGCGGGAACAGGGGGCTCGGCTTTCTTT
>TRBV27|NA|16|TRBJ2-5|TRBD2
CASSYGLAGGQETQYF
TGTGCCAGCAGTTACGGACTAGCGGGGGGACAAGAGACCCAGTACTTC